The 11 T cell receptor beta chains in this list originate from one sample, sequenced in a study of regulatory T cells in long-lasting Graves disease. Time point meaning: persistent/refractory GD, antithyroid drugs over 5 years with positive TRAb. Extracted PBMC RNA gave rise to the TCR library. For TCR beta, libraries came from iRepertoire HTBI primers and Arm-PCR of CDR3 regions. Using its own MiXCR run on the multiplex PCR reads, TCRdb lists one record per CDR3 protein. Here the sample spans under 500,000 distinct CDR3 sequences, around 21% being singletons. Sequenced here: peripheral blood mononuclear cells (PBMCs), sampled when the disease was refractory, from a patient treated with antithyroid drugs. Source of these receptors: a female donor with Graves disease.

V and J are TRBV9 and TRBJ1-2; 7 positions agree with TRBD1. Losses at the gene ends were 3 bases for V and 3 bases for J; bases not matched to a gene: 5. Germline-derived CDR1 and CDR2 are SGDLS and YYNGEE. The CDR3 loop spans 14 amino acids. CDR3 residues: CASSASGGHYGYTF. The CDR3 DNA reads as TGTGCCAGCAGCGCTTCAGGGGGTCACTATGGCTACACCTTC.

The table lists this clonotype with many counts. The CDR3 reads CASSPPAGRYQETQYF. CDR3 coding DNA: TGTGCCAGCAGCCCCCCGGCAGGGCGATACCAAGAGACCCAGTACTTC. V gene TRBV11-2 combines with J gene TRBJ2-5, with a possible D match to TRBD1 (5 bases). CDR1 SGHAT and CDR2 FQNNGV come from the germline V gene. There are 16 residues in the CDR3. V gave up 5 bases and J gave up 0 bases, with 16 bases separating them.

The chain links TRBV5-6 to TRBJ1-1; TRBD1 is a possible D gene (5 bases). Trimming cost V 6 bases and J 1 base, with 10 bases left between them. This CDR3 region has 13 residues. The V gene's germline CDR1 is SGHDT and CDR2 YYEEEE. The CDR3 region is CASILQGNTEAFF. The CDR3, as DNA: TGTGCCAGCATCCTCCAGGGGAACACTGAAGCTTTCTTT.

This clonotype was found a few times. This chain connects TRBV7-9 to TRBJ1-6; 8 nucleotides agree with TRBD1. The CDR3 consists of 14 residues. V gave up 5 bases and J gave up 6 bases; unmatched junction bases: 3. The germline V gene has CDR1 SEHNR and CDR2 FQNEAQ (reference sequence). The CDR3 nucleotides are TGTGCCAGCAGCCAGGGGGCCGGTAATTCACCCCTCCACTTT. Protein sequence: CASSQGAGNSPLHF. The entire variable domain, with the rest obtained from reference TRBV7-9 and TRBJ1-6, is as follows: DTGVSQNPRHKITKRGQNVTFRCDPISEHNRLYWYRQTLGQGPEFLTYFQNEAQLEKSRLLSDRFSAERPKGSFSTLEIQRTEQGDSAMYLCASSQGAGNSPLHFGNGTRLTVT.

The chain carries TRBV25-1 and TRBJ2-1, with 9 nucleotides matching TRBD1. V lost 6 bases to trimming and J lost 6 bases; unmatched junction nucleotides: 9. There are 15 residues in the CDR3. Germline V gene lookup returns CDR1 MGHDK and CDR2 SYGVNS. CDR3 coding DNA: TGTGCCAGCAGCCTGACAGGGGGGGAGAGCAATGAGCAGTTCTTC. Its translation: CASSLTGGESNEQFF.

This clonotype came up many times. V usage is TRBV28 and J usage is TRBJ2-5; TRBD1 matches 9 bases. CDR3 length: 16 residues. V shed 6 bases, J shed 5 bases, and the junction held 13 bases outside the gene matches. The germline CDR1 and CDR2 sequences are MDHEN and SYDVKM. This CDR3 is CASSHRDRDLSETQYF. Here the CDR3 DNA reads TGTGCCAGCAGCCACCGGGACAGGGACCTCTCTGAGACCCAGTACTTC. The variable domain in full, completed from reference TRBV28 and TRBJ2-5, reads DVKVTQSSRYLVKRTGEKVFLECVQDMDHENMFWYRQDPGLGLRLIYFSYDVKMKEKGDIPEGYSVSREKKERFSLILESASTNQTSMYLCASSHRDRDLSETQYFGPGTRLLVL.

A word on this clonotype: A much larger clone is a single base away; this may be a read error. The V call is TRBV11-3, the J call TRBJ2-7, with D uncertain. The CDR3 sequence is 13 residues long. V shed 3 bases and J shed 2 bases, with 8 bases lying between them. Germline-derived CDR1 and CDR2 are SGHNT and YENEEA. CDR3: CASSFSIAYEQYF. CDR3 DNA sequence: TGTGCCAGCAGCTTTAGCATCGCCTACGAGCAGTACTTC.

This clonotype was counted a few times. The V and J genes are TRBV7-9 and TRBJ1-1; TRBD1 matches 8 bases. CDR1 and CDR2 from the germline V gene are SEHNR and FQNEAQ (reference sequence). After removal of 6 bases from V and 1 base from J, the junction contained 7 bases not matched to a gene. The CDR3 runs to 15 residues. Here the CDR3 reads CASSLKDRENTEAFF. The CDR3 bases are TGTGCCAGCAGTTTAAAGGACAGGGAGAACACTGAAGCTTTCTTT.

The sample holds a few counts of this clonotype. The chain joins TRBV12-3 or TRBV12-4 to TRBJ1-1, with D perhaps TRBD1 (5 bases). Trimming left V 8 bases short and J 2 bases short, with 15 bases between. CDR3 size: 14 residues. This chain's CDR3 is CASVGAAQNTEAFF. The CDR3 DNA reads TGTGCCAGCGTTGGGGCTGCACAAAACACTGAAGCTTTCTTT.

This clonotype came up many times. The V call is TRBV6-1, the J call TRBJ2-5; D gene uncertain. Germline V CDR1 and CDR2: MNHNS, SASEGT. CDR3 size: 16 residues. Between the trimmed V and J ends, which lost 3 bases and 4 bases, there was a span of 18 bases. The CDR3 here is CASSDSRTWEGETQYF. CDR3 coding DNA: TGTGCCAGCAGTGACTCAAGAACGTGGGAAGGAGAGACCCAGTACTTC.

This clonotype was counted between two and nine times. A much larger clonotype is one base distant, so this may be a read error. The chain couples TRBV2 to TRBJ2-5, with no clear D. Deletions cut 8 bases from V and 1 base from J, with 14 bases between. The germline V gene has CDR1 SNHLY and CDR2 FYNNEI. The length of the CDR3 is 14 residues. The CDR3 region has the DNA TGTGCCAGCGGCGCACAGTCGACCCAAGAGACCCAGTACTTC. Its protein product is CASGAQSTQETQYF.